Presented here are 2 T cell receptor beta chains from one specimen sequenced in a study of OX40 agonist ivuxolimab in advanced cancers. Using immunoSEQ multiplex PCR, the repertoire was profiled, and TCRdb retains in-frame clones only, with some absent. The repertoire has 65,000 to 80,000 clones, under 85% of them found once; the top ten carry approximately 0.51%. This specimen consisted of CD4+ or CD8+ T cells sorted from blood, obtained in a trial of the OX40 agonist ivuxolimab. Every receptor here comes from an adult with an advanced solid tumor such as melanoma, head and neck, liver or kidney cancer.

This CDR3 reads CASNRWTGTNTEAFF. The DNA for the CDR3 is TGTGCCAGCAACAGATGGACAGGGACAAACACTGAAGCTTTCTTT. The genes are TRBV7-9 and TRBJ1-1; 8 bases are shared with TRBD1. CDR1 and CDR2 (germline): SEHNR, FQNEAQ (reference sequence). The CDR3 length is 15 residues. V shed 7 bases, J shed 2 bases, and the junction held 9 bases outside the gene matches. The full variable domain, with the rest looked up from reference TRBV7-9 and TRBJ1-1, is DTGVSQNPRHKITKRGQNVTFRCDPISEHNRLYWYRQTLGQGPEFLTYFQNEAQLEKSRLLSDRFSAERPKGSFSTLEIQRTEQGDSAMYLCASNRWTGTNTEAFFGQGTRLTVV.

The rearrangement links TRBV5-4 to TRBJ1-1, with D tentatively TRBD1 (5 bases). The CDR3 totals 13 residues. Germline CDR1 SGHNT, CDR2 YYREEE (reference sequence). V lost 7 bases and J lost 1, with 11 bases in between. The CDR3 nucleotides are TGTGCCAGCCAAGACAGCAGGAACACTGAAGCTTTCTTT. Translated, it gives CASQDSRNTEAFF. Full variable domain (missing parts from reference TRBV5-4 and TRBJ1-1): ETGVTQSPTHLIKTRGQQVTLRCSSQSGHNTVSWYQQALGQGPQFIFQYYREEENGRGNFPPRFSGLQFPNYSSELNVNALELDDSALYLCASQDSRNTEAFFGQGTRLTVV.